This T cell receptor beta chain was recorded in a study of T cell responses to AZD1222 COVID-19 vaccine. Study observations and caveats: Repertoires were collected only later (after the peak T cell response had occurred). CD4 TCRs linked to vaccination spanned spike, dominating at 160-218 and 743-854. Baseline seropositivity occurred in only 5 to 7 AZD1222 recipients.

As regards this clone: Its antigen is still unknown.

V shed 0 bases and J 3 bases; nucleotides not matched to a gene: 3. Germline V CDR1 and CDR2: SGDLS, YYNGEE. The CDR3 loop spans 16 amino acids. The table came from immunoSEQ multiplex PCR; TCRdb's copy has only in-frame clones and leaves some out. The sample gives around 180,000 clones, roughly 93% of which show up once; 9.2% is in the top ten. The input for sequencing was peripheral blood, taken on day 0 of AZD1222 vaccination. The chain employs TRBV9 and TRBJ2-3; the match to TRBD2 covers 11 bases. The source of this sequence is an adult in good health. The chain's CDR3 is CASSVVASGRTDTQYF. CDR3 coding DNA: TGTGCCAGCAGCGTAGTGGCTAGCGGGAGGACAGATACGCAGTATTTT.